These 14 T cell receptor beta chains came from one sample sequenced in a study of blood T cell repertoires in COVID-19. The assay was immunoSEQ multiplex PCR, and TCRdb's table has in-frame clones only and misses some. The sample has 380,000 or so clones; more than 65% are singletons. Sequencing was done on a sample of peripheral blood. The receptors were sampled from a human donor with acute or convalescent COVID-19. The donor label of this sample is uncertain.

This chain links TRBV5-1 with TRBJ2-7; perhaps TRBD1 as D (5 bases). This CDR3 has 15 amino acids. V lost 4 bases and J 2 bases, leaving 16 bases between the germline ends. From germline, CDR1 is SGHRS and CDR2 YFSETQ. Here the CDR3 reads CASSPDTEWAYEQYF. Written as DNA, the CDR3 is TGCGCCAGCAGCCCGGACACGGAGTGGGCCTACGAGCAGTACTTC.

This CDR3 reads CSASPGSHTEAFF. As DNA, the CDR3 is TGCAGTGCTAGTCCGGGGTCGCACACTGAAGCTTTCTTT. The chain joins TRBV20-1 to TRBJ1-1; D uncertain. From germline, CDR1 is DFQATT and CDR2 SNEGSKA (reference sequence). CDR3 length: 13 residues. Deletions cut 3 bases from V and 3 bases from J, with 11 bases between.

The chain carries TRBV6-5 and TRBJ1-3; possible D gene TRBD1, 6 bases. The CDR3 contains 15 residues. The V gene's germline CDR1 is MNHEY and CDR2 SVGAGI. V lost 8 bases and J lost 2, with 16 bases in between. Written as DNA, the CDR3 is TGTGCCAGCTCAGGGGCCGAGGGGCCTGGAAACACCATATATTTT. Translated: CASSGAEGPGNTIYF.

This sequence joins TRBV6-5 and TRBJ1-2; the D gene is possibly TRBD1 (6 bases). V was pared by 7 bases and J by 3 bases, with 12 bases between. The CDR3 sequence is 13 residues long. Germline V lookup: CDR1 MNHEY, CDR2 SVGAGI. The CDR3 nucleotides read TGTGCCAGCAAGGCGACAGGCTACTATGGCTACACCTTC. Translation gives CASKATGYYGYTF.

This rearrangement joins TRBV18 to TRBJ1-1; no firm D call. V dropped 6 bases and J dropped 0 bases, with 11 bases sitting between them. Germline CDR1 is KGHSH and CDR2 is LQKENI. This CDR3 region has 14 residues. Written as DNA, the CDR3 is TGTGCCAGCTCGTTAATGCGGGTGAACACTGAAGCTTTCTTT. Encoded protein: CASSLMRVNTEAFF.

This clone was picked up a small number of times. V gene TRBV28 combines with J gene TRBJ1-2; D is unclear. Germline CDR1 MDHEN, CDR2 SYDVKM. V shed 6 bases and J shed 0 bases, with 14 bases lying between them. This CDR3 comprises 15 residues. CDR3 protein: CASRELGLSNYGYTF. DNA of the CDR3: TGTGCCAGCAGGGAGTTAGGTTTGTCTAACTATGGCTACACCTTC.

The chain couples TRBV15 to TRBJ1-4; no definite D call. The V end lost 0 bases, the J end lost 6 bases, and 11 bases lay between the germline ends. CDR1 and CDR2 (germline): LNHNV, YYDKDF (reference sequence). The CDR3 covers 15 residues. The CDR3 loop reads CATSRDSRDHEKLFF. The DNA for the CDR3 is TGTGCCACCAGCAGAGATAGCAGAGACCATGAAAAACTGTTTTTT.

Remarks on this clone: No conserved phenylalanine or tryptophan ends this CDR3, so it is likely a read error. It is unclear where the CDR3 begins or ends on the DNA, so no DNA is shown, and the CDR3 is as TCRdb lists it. The chain's CDR3 is CASSLAEVGAPKV. The gene calls are TRBV7-9 and TRBJ2-4; the D call in the table, TRBD2, was not verified against the DNA. From germline, CDR1 is SEHNR and CDR2 FQNEAQ (reference sequence). Ends included, the CDR3 has 13 residues.

The chain employs TRBV5-6 and TRBJ2-2; 8 bases are a match to TRBD2. With 9 bases clipped from V and 7 bases from J, the junction kept 11 bases outside the gene matches. Germline CDR1 SGHDT, CDR2 YYEEEE. The CDR3 is 14 residues long. In DNA form, the CDR3 reads TGTGCCACCAACGGCGGGGGGCAGGGCGGGGAGCTGTTTTTT. As protein: CATNGGGQGGELFF.

The gene calls are TRBV2 and TRBJ1-2; D gene ambiguous. Per germline, CDR1 SNHLY and CDR2 FYNNEI. The CDR3 is 15 amino acids. V was pared by 5 bases and J by 1 base, with 14 bases between. Here the CDR3 reads CASSPTRDFNYGYTF. The CDR3 coding sequence is TGTGCCAGCAGTCCCACTCGGGATTTTAACTATGGCTACACCTTC. The whole variable domain, filled in from reference TRBV2 and TRBJ1-2, reads EPEVTQTPSHQVTQMGQEVILRCVPISNHLYFYWYRQILGQKVEFLVSFYNNEISEKSEIFDDQFSVERPDGSNFTLKIRSTKLEDSAMYFCASSPTRDFNYGYTFGSGTRLTVV.

J is TRBJ2-5 and V is TRBV28, with D unclear. Per the germline V gene, CDR1 is MDHEN and CDR2 is SYDVKM. V gave up 5 bases and J gave up 0 bases, with 7 bases separating them. The CDR3 covers 13 residues. The CDR3 here is CASSPADQETQYF. Here the CDR3 DNA reads TGTGCCAGCAGTCCGGCGGACCAAGAGACCCAGTACTTC.

The chain uses TRBV6-1 and TRBJ2-6; TRBD2 is a possible D gene (6 bases). The CDR3 covers 17 residues. CDR1 is MNHNS and CDR2 is SASEGT in the germline V gene. Trimming stripped 4 bases from V and 0 bases from J, with 13 bases between. DNA of the CDR3: TGTGCCAGCAGTGTACGGGACTCAGGCTCTGGGGCCAACGTCCTGACTTTC. Protein product: CASSVRDSGSGANVLTF.

This clone was counted once. J is TRBJ2-7 and V is TRBV19; 7 bases agree with TRBD1. Unmatched junction bases numbered 9, after V lost 6 bases and J lost 1 base. Germline CDR1 and CDR2: LNHDA and SQIVND (reference sequence). CDR3 length equals 15 residues. The CDR3 region is CASSKTGQSSYEQYF. The CDR3 DNA reads TGTGCCAGTAGCAAGACAGGGCAGTCATCCTACGAGCAGTACTTC.

The chain links TRBV14 to TRBJ2-1, with TRBD2 identical over 10 bases. CDR1 is SGHDN and CDR2 is FVKESK in the germline V gene. The J segment lost 4 bases and the V segment lost 4 bases, leaving 4 bases of the junction unmatched. This CDR3 is 15 amino acids long. The CDR3 loop is CASSLTSGAYNEQFF. CDR3 bases: TGTGCCAGCAGCCTTACTAGCGGGGCTTACAATGAGCAGTTCTTC.